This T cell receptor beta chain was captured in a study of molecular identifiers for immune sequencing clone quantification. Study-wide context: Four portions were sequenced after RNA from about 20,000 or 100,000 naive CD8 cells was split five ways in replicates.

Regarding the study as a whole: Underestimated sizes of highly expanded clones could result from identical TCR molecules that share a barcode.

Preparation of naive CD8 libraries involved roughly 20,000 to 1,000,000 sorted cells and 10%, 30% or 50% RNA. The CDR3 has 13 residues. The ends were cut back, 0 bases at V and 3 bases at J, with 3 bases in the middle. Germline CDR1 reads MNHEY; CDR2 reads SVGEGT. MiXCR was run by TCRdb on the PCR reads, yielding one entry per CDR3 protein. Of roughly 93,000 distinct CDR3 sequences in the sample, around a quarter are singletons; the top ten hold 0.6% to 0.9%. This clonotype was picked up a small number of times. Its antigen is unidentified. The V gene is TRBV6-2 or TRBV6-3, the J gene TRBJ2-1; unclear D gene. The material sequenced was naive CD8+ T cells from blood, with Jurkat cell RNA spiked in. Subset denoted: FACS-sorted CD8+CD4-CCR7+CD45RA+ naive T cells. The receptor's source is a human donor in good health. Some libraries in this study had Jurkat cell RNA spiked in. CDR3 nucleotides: TGTGCCAGCAGTTACTCCCGCTACAATGAGCAGTTCTTC. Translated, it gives CASSYSRYNEQFF.